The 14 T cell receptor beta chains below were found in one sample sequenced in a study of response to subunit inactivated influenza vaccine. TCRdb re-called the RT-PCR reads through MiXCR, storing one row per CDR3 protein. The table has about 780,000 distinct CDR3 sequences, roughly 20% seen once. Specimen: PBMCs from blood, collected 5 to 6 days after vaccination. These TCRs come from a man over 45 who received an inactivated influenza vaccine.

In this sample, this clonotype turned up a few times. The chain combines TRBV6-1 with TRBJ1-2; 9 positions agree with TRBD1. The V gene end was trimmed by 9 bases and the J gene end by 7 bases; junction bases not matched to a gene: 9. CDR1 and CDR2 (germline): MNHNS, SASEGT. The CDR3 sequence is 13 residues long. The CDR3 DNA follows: TGTGCCAGTTTTACAGGGGGCTTGGGTGGCTACACCTTC. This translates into CASFTGGLGGYTF.

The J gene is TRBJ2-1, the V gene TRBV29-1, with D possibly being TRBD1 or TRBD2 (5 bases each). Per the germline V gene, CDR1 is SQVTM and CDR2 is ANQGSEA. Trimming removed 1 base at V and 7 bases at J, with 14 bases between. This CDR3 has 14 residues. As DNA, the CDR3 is TGCAGCGTTGAAGGGCGTCAGGGCGGGAATGAGCAGTTCTTC. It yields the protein CSVEGRQGGNEQFF.

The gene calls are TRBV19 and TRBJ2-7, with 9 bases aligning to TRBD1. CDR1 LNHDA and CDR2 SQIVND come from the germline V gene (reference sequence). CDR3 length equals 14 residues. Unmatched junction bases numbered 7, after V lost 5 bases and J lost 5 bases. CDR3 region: CASSVGTGIDEQYF. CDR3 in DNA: TGTGCCAGTAGTGTCGGGACAGGGATCGACGAGCAGTACTTC.

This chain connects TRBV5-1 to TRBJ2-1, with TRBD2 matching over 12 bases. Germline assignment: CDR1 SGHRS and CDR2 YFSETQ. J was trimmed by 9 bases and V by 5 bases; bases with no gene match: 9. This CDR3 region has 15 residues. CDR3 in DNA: TGCGCCAGCAGTTCCCTAGCGGGAGGGAACCTTGAGCAGTTCTTC. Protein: CASSSLAGGNLEQFF.

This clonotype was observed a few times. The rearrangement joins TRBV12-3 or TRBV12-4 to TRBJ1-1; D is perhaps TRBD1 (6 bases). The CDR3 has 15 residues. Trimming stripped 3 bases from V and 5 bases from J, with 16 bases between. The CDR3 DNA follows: TGTGCCAGCAGTTTGGGCGGGGGGCATGGGACTGAAGCTTTCTTT. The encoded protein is CASSLGGGHGTEAFF.

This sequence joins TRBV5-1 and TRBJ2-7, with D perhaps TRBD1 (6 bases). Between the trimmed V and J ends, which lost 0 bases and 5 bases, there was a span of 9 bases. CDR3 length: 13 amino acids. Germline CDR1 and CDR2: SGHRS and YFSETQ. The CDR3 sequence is CASSLDRAHEQYF. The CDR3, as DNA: TGCGCCAGCAGCTTGGACAGGGCCCACGAGCAGTACTTC.

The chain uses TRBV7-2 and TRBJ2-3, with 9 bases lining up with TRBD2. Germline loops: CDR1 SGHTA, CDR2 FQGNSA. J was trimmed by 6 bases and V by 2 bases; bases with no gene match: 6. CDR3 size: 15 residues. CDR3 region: CASSLIAGDRDTQYF. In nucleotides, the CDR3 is TGTGCCAGCAGCTTAATAGCGGGAGATCGTGATACGCAGTATTTT.

The CDR3 spells CSASGTLADTGELFF. The CDR3 region has the DNA TGCAGTGCTAGCGGAACCCTAGCGGACACCGGGGAGCTGTTTTTT. The chain joins TRBV20-1 to TRBJ2-2; 7 nucleotides agree with TRBD2. This CDR3 region has 15 residues. Germline-derived CDR1 and CDR2 are DFQATT and SNEGSKA (reference sequence). V trimming: 3 bases; J trimming: 3 bases; junction bases outside the gene matches: 7.

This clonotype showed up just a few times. CDR3 nucleotides: TGTGCCAGCAGCCAAGAGGCGAGCAGGACCGGGGAGCTGTTTTTT. Translated: CASSQEASRTGELFF. J is TRBJ2-2 and V is TRBV4-2, with unresolved D. This CDR3 has 15 residues. The ends were cut back, 0 bases at V and 5 bases at J, with 10 bases in the middle. In germline, CDR1 is LGHNA, CDR2 YNFKEQ.

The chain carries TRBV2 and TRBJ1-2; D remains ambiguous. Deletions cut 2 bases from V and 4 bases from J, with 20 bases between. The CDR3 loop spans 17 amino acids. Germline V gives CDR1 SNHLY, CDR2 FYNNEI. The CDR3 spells CASSEWDVVGEAYGYTF. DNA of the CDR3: TGTGCCAGCAGTGAATGGGATGTTGTCGGGGAAGCCTATGGCTACACCTTC.

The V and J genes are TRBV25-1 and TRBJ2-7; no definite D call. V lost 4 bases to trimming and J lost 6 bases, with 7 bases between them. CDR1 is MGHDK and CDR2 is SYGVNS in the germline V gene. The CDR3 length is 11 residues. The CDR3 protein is CASSVTSEQYF. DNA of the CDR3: TGTGCCAGCAGTGTCACCAGCGAGCAGTACTTC.

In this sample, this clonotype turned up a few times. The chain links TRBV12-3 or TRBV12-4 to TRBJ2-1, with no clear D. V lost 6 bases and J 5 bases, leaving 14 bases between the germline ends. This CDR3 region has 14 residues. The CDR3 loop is CASSYRWLHNEQFF. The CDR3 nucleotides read TGTGCCAGCAGCTATAGGTGGCTCCACAATGAGCAGTTCTTC.

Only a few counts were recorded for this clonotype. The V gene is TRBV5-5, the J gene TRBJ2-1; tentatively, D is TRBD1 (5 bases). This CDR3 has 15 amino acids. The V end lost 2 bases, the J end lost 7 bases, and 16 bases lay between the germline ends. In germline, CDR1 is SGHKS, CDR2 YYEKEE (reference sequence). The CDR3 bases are TGTGCCAGCAGCTTTGGGCAGGGTCGGGTAAATGAGCAGTTCTTC. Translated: CASSFGQGRVNEQFF.

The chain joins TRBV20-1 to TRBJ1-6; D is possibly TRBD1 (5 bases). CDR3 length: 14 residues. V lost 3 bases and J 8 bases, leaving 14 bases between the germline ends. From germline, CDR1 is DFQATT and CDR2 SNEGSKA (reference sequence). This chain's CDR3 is CSASWGKADSPLHF. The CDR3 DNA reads TGCAGTGCTAGCTGGGGGAAAGCGGATTCACCCCTCCACTTT.